This T cell receptor (beta chain) was documented in a study of T cell repertoires in cytomegalovirus infection. Turning to the study itself: Recently identified HLA-C-restricted CMV epitopes were among the peptides used. Findings of the study overall: People with CMV and the relevant HLA were identified by cumulative public TCR beta family frequency.

Turning to this clonotype: Its antigen remains unidentified.

CDR3 length: 14 amino acids. Per germline, CDR1 SGHVS and CDR2 FNYEAQ. Trimming removed 7 bases from V and 6 bases from J; junction bases left unmatched: 12. One entry per CDR3 protein, called by TCRdb with MiXCR from the reads. In the table there are over 120,000 distinct CDR3 sequences, about 32% of which are singletons. This sequence was found in a human donor in good health (CMV status not recorded). Some clones in this sample may be carry-over from other donors' samples. The sequences come from CD8+ T cells from cultured PBMCs, collected from culture after CMV antigen stimulation. The gene calls are TRBV7-6 and TRBJ2-7, with 7 positions matching TRBD2. Here the CDR3 DNA reads TGTGCCAGCACCGCTGGGGGGGGTACGCGCGAGCAGTACTTC. Amino acids: CASTAGGGTREQYF.